Listed here are 21 T cell receptor beta chains from one sample, sequenced in a study of cytomegalovirus exposure and HLA in healthy donors. The PCR contained 60 Vbeta and 13 Jbeta primers. Profiling relied on immunoSEQ multiplex PCR, and the TCRdb table lists in-frame clones only, not all of them. Of 60,000 to 70,000 clones in the sample, less than 80% were seen once. The sequencing input was PBMCs. The receptors derive from a man in his sixties in good health and CMV-seropositive.

V and J are TRBV2 and TRBJ2-3; D uncertain. The length of the CDR3 is 12 residues. The V and J ends lost 4 bases and 1 base respectively, with 3 bases between them. The germline V gene encodes CDR1 SNHLY and CDR2 FYNNEI. CDR3 sequence reads: CASSVGTDTQYF. CDR3 DNA: TGTGCCAGCAGTGTCGGCACAGATACGCAGTATTTT.

This chain connects TRBV6-4 to TRBJ2-7, with 8 positions matching TRBD1. Germline V gene sequence: CDR1 MRHNA, CDR2 SNTAGT. The V gene end was trimmed by 5 bases and the J gene end by 2 bases; junction bases not matched to a gene: 5. This CDR3 comprises 14 residues. As DNA, the CDR3 is TGTGCCAGCAGTCACGGACAGGGACCCTACGAGCAGTACTTC. It is translated as CASSHGQGPYEQYF.

V usage is TRBV7-2 and J usage is TRBJ2-2; 11 bases fit TRBD1. With V trimmed by 3 bases and J by 10 bases, 7 bases remained unmatched. Germline CDR1 is SGHTA and CDR2 is FQGNSA. This CDR3 contains 15 residues. The CDR3 is CASSLDRGRGEELFF. DNA for the CDR3: TGTGCCAGCAGCTTGGACAGGGGGCGCGGCGAGGAGCTGTTTTTT.

This chain connects TRBV6-5 to TRBJ1-5; D gene unclear. V lost 2 bases to trimming and J lost 6 bases, with 5 bases between them. CDR1 is MNHEY, CDR2 SVGAGI, per germline. The CDR3 runs 12 residues. CDR3 in DNA: TGTGCCAGCAGTTACCCCCGTCAGCCCCAGCATTTT. Amino acids: CASSYPRQPQHF.

V and J are TRBV2 and TRBJ1-1; D is possibly TRBD1 (6 bases). Germline V lookup: CDR1 SNHLY, CDR2 FYNNEI. The V and J ends lost 6 bases and 1 base respectively, with 12 bases between them. The CDR3 is made up of 14 amino acids. The CDR3 protein is CASRRDNSNTEAFF. The DNA for the CDR3 is TGTGCCAGCAGAAGGGACAACTCGAACACTGAAGCTTTCTTT.

As for this clone: The sample carries other DNA sequences with the same CDR3. This sequence joins TRBV6-5 and TRBJ2-7, with D perhaps TRBD2 (7 bases). Germline V gene data show CDR1 as MNHEY and CDR2 as SVGAGI. The CDR3 runs to 15 residues. The ends were cut back, 6 bases at V and 3 bases at J, with 18 bases in the middle. The CDR3 nucleotides are TGTGCCAGCAGCCTCGGGGGCGGGGGCAACTACGAGCAGTACTTC. Translation gives CASSLGGGGNYEQYF.

This chain joins TRBV7-2 and TRBJ2-7; TRBD2 agrees at 8 bases. The CDR3 runs 17 residues. CDR1 and CDR2 (germline): SGHTA, FQGNSA. V lost 5 bases, J lost 3 bases, and 15 bases stayed unmatched. This CDR3 reads CASSHPAGKRESYEQYF. CDR3 sequence (DNA): TGTGCCAGCAGCCACCCTGCGGGGAAGCGGGAGAGCTACGAGCAGTACTTC. The complete variable domain, with remaining parts taken from reference TRBV7-2 and TRBJ2-7, reads GAGVSQSPSNKVTEKGKDVELRCDPISGHTALYWYRQSLGQGLEFLIYFQGNSAPDKSGLPSDRFSAERTGGSVSTLTIQRTQQEDSAVYLCASSHPAGKRESYEQYFGPGTRLTVT.

The CDR3 DNA sequence: TGCGCCAGCAGCTTCGCTACTGGAAACACCATATATTTT. Translation gives CASSFATGNTIYF. The V call is TRBV5-1, the J call TRBJ1-3, with D hard to call. Looked up from germline, CDR1 is SGHRS and CDR2 is YFSETQ. The CDR3 totals 13 residues. V was clipped by 2 bases and J by 2 bases, with 5 bases between them.

The rearrangement uses TRBV6-5 and TRBJ1-5; D gene unclear. The length of the CDR3 is 15 residues. CDR1 MNHEY and CDR2 SVGAGI come from the germline V gene. The V gene lost 10 bases and the J gene lost 0 bases, with 16 bases spanning the gap. In nucleotides, the CDR3 is TGTGCCACCCCGGTCGAGGGATATAGCAATCAGCCCCAGCATTTT. It translates to CATPVEGYSNQPQHF.

This clone is labeled as medium-sized. The chain uses TRBV7-9 and TRBJ2-2, with D tentatively TRBD2 (5 bases). The CDR3 runs 15 residues. The germline V gene has CDR1 SEHNR and CDR2 FQNEAQ (reference sequence). With 5 bases removed from V and 6 bases from J, the gap between germline ends came to 16 bases. In DNA form, the CDR3 reads TGTGCCAGCAGCCTACCGACGGGGTCGGCCGGGGAGCTGTTTTTT. Its protein is CASSLPTGSAGELFF. Full variable domain (outside the CDR3, taken from reference TRBV7-9 and TRBJ2-2): DTGVSQNPRHKITKRGQNVTFRCDPISEHNRLYWYRQTLGQGPEFLTYFQNEAQLEKSRLLSDRFSAERPKGSFSTLEIQRTEQGDSAMYLCASSLPTGSAGELFFGEGSRLTVL.

As for this clone: The junction differs from germline at one of its ends, possibly a read error. The V gene is TRBV7-7, the J gene TRBJ2-1; 7 bases fit TRBD2. The CDR3 has 16 residues. Germline-derived CDR1 and CDR2 are SSHAT and FNYEAQ (reference sequence). The CDR3 DNA reads as TGTGCTAGCAGCTTAGACGGGGGGAGCTCCTACAATGAGCAGTTCTTC. Translated, it gives CASSLDGGSSYNEQFF. Combining the CDR3 with reference TRBV7-7 and TRBJ2-1 gives the whole variable domain GAGVSQSPRYKVTKRGQDVTLRCDPISSHATLYWYQQALGQGPEFLTYFNYEAQPDKSGLPSDRFSAERPEGSISTLTIQRTEQRDSAMYRCASSLDGGSSYNEQFFGPGTRLTVL.

V and J are TRBV5-6 and TRBJ2-1; no clear D gene. CDR3 length: 12 amino acids. Trimming stripped 6 bases from V and 9 bases from J, with 13 bases between. The V gene's germline CDR1 is SGHDT and CDR2 YYEEEE. Here the CDR3 reads CASTRGSFEQFF. Here the CDR3 DNA reads TGTGCCAGCACCCGTGGCAGTTTTGAGCAGTTCTTC. The entire variable domain, with the rest obtained from reference TRBV5-6 and TRBJ2-1, is as follows: DAGVTQSPTHLIKTRGQQVTLRCSPKSGHDTVSWYQQALGQGPQFIFQYYEEEERQRGNFPDRFSGHQFPNYSSELNVNALLLGDSALYLCASTRGSFEQFFGPGTRLTVL.

The chain uses TRBV2 and TRBJ1-3; D call uncertain. The CDR3 covers 15 residues. V was cut by 6 bases and J by 0 bases, with 12 bases left in between. CDR1 is SNHLY, CDR2 FYNNEI, per germline. CDR3 residues: CASRTQILSGNTIYF. The DNA for the CDR3 is TGTGCCAGCAGGACTCAGATTCTCTCTGGAAACACCATATATTTT.

The V gene is TRBV7-9, the J gene TRBJ2-1; a weak D match, TRBD2 (7 bases). Trimming left V 6 bases short and J 0 bases short, with 15 bases between. Looked up from germline, CDR1 is SEHNR and CDR2 is FQNEAQ (reference sequence). This CDR3 comprises 16 residues. The CDR3 region has the DNA TGTGCCAGCAGACGCGCGGGGGCGAGCTCCTACAATGAGCAGTTCTTC. It codes for CASRRAGASSYNEQFF.

The rearrangement links TRBV14 to TRBJ1-2, with 8 bases aligning to TRBD1. The ends lost 0 bases at V and 6 bases at J; junction bases unmatched: 6. CDR3 size: 15 residues. Per the germline V gene, CDR1 is SGHDN and CDR2 is FVKESK. CDR3 loop: CASSQETGVRDGYTF. CDR3 nucleotides: TGTGCCAGCAGCCAAGAGACAGGGGTCAGGGATGGCTACACCTTC.

This chain joins TRBV6-5 and TRBJ1-1, with TRBD1 matching 8 bases. From germline, CDR1 is MNHEY and CDR2 SVGAGI. The ends lost 6 bases at V and 1 base at J; junction bases unmatched: 4. The CDR3 contains 14 residues. The CDR3 DNA is TGTGCCAGCAGACCTGACAGGGGGAACACTGAAGCTTTCTTT. Protein product: CASRPDRGNTEAFF.

This clone was counted between two and nine times. This chain links TRBV11-2 with TRBJ2-4, with D possibly being TRBD1 (7 bases). From germline, CDR1 is SGHAT and CDR2 FQNNGV. V was cut by 3 bases and J by 6 bases, with 12 bases left in between. The CDR3 is made up of 14 amino acids. For the CDR3, the DNA is TGTGCCAGCAGCTTCACCAGGGGGGCAAACATTCAGTACTTC. It specifies CASSFTRGANIQYF.

The chain links TRBV5-1 to TRBJ2-3, with 8 bases aligning to TRBD2. Germline V gene data show CDR1 as SGHRS and CDR2 as YFSETQ. V lost 2 bases and J lost 0; bases outside the gene matches: 11. There are 18 residues in the CDR3. CDR3 residues: CASSLGVGAGDSTDTQYF. The CDR3 DNA sequence: TGCGCCAGCAGCTTAGGGGTAGGAGCGGGGGATAGCACAGATACGCAGTATTTT. Using reference TRBV5-1 and TRBJ2-3 for the parts outside the CDR3, the full variable domain is KAGVTQTPRYLIKTRGQQVTLSCSPISGHRSVSWYQQTPGQGLQFLFEYFSETQRNKGNFPGRFSGRQFSNSRSEMNVSTLELGDSALYLCASSLGVGAGDSTDTQYFGPGTRLTVL.

The chain employs TRBV7-9 and TRBJ1-2; 7 nucleotides align to TRBD1. Germline V CDR1 and CDR2: SEHNR, FQNEAQ (reference sequence). The CDR3 runs to 15 residues. The V segment lost 6 bases and the J segment 2 bases; nucleotides outside the gene matches: 9. The CDR3 here is CASSSTQGVNYGYTF. In nucleotides, the CDR3 is TGTGCCAGCAGTTCGACCCAGGGGGTCAACTATGGCTACACCTTC.

This rearrangement joins TRBV27 to TRBJ2-7; no reliable D call. The V and J ends lost 6 bases and 1 base respectively, with 10 bases between them. The CDR3 has 13 amino acids. Looked up from germline, CDR1 is MNHEY and CDR2 is SMNVEV (reference sequence). CDR3 bases: TGTGCCAGCAGGGAGTATCTGTCCTACGAGCAGTACTTC. It is translated as CASREYLSYEQYF.

This clone was seen a handful of times. The sample contains more than one DNA sequence encoding this CDR3. V is TRBV7-9 and J is TRBJ2-7; 13 bases align to TRBD2. The CDR3 spans 16 residues. Germline CDR1 SEHNR, CDR2 FQNEAQ (reference sequence). The ends lost 1 base at V and 2 bases at J; junction bases unmatched: 2. This chain's CDR3 is CASSLGGLAGAYEQYF. The CDR3 DNA reads as TGTGCCAGCAGCTTAGGAGGACTAGCGGGGGCCTACGAGCAGTACTTC.